This T cell receptor beta chain was captured by sequencing in a study of blood T cell repertoires in COVID-19. Germline values: CDR1 LNHDA, CDR2 SQIVND (reference sequence). The V gene lost 5 bases and the J gene lost 3 bases, with 14 bases spanning the gap. This CDR3 region has 15 residues. This clone was counted between two and nine times. Repertoires were generated with immunoSEQ multiplex PCR, while TCRdb's copy carries only in-frame clones and drops some. The sample yields 200,000 or so clones, around 86% seen once. The sample was PBMCs or T cells enriched from blood (not recorded which). The TCR was taken from a woman in her thirties or forties with acute COVID-19. The V gene is TRBV19, the J gene TRBJ1-5; possible D gene TRBD1, 5 bases. CDR3 DNA: TGTGCCAGTAGTCCCCAGGGAATGGCCAATCAGCCCCAGCATTTT. Residues: CASSPQGMANQPQHF. The full variable domain, rest sourced from reference TRBV19 and TRBJ1-5, is DGGITQSPKYLFRKEGQNVTLSCEQNLNHDAMYWYRQDPGQGLRLIYYSQIVNDFQKGDIAEGYSVSREKKESFPLTVTSAQKNPTAFYLCASSPQGMANQPQHFGDGTRLSIL.